This T cell receptor beta chain was sequenced for a study of blood T cell repertoires in COVID-19. Study-level information: T cells, B-cell-depleted T cells, or PBMCs provided the cDNA or gDNA that served as material.

The germline gives CDR1 SGHAT, CDR2 FQNNGV. This CDR3 is built from 15 residues. J lost 0 bases, V lost 2 bases, and 1 base had no gene match. Study processing details: Scientists estimated how many nucleated cells there were by amplifying reference gene primers. The assay was immunoSEQ multiplex PCR, and TCRdb's table has in-frame clones only and misses some. The V and J calls and the clone size are those of that table, but D and trimming were determined from the DNA. Of approximately 200,000 clones listed, around 83% were seen once; the top ten hold around 2.9%. Sequenced material: peripheral blood. The sequence was collected from a man between 50 and 59 years old who had recovered from COVID-19. The rearrangement joins TRBV11-2 to TRBJ2-1; 7 nucleotides agree with TRBD2. The CDR3 reads CASSLLAVSYNEQFF. The CDR3 DNA follows: TGTGCCAGCAGCTTACTAGCGGTCTCCTACAATGAGCAGTTCTTC. The entire variable domain, with the rest obtained from reference TRBV11-2 and TRBJ2-1, is as follows: EAGVAQSPRYKIIEKRQSVAFWCNPISGHATLYWYQQILGQGPKLLIQFQNNGVVDDSQLPKDRFSAERLKGVDSTLKIQPAKLEDSAVYLCASSLLAVSYNEQFFGPGTRLTVL.